The sequence of this T cell receptor beta chain was determined in a study of neoadjuvant anti-PD-1 for oral cavity cancer. The wider study: Before surgery, most patients got three to four biweekly 3 mg/kg nivolumab doses.

The CDR3 runs to 14 residues. In germline, CDR1 is MNHEY, CDR2 SVGAGI. V shed 2 bases, J shed 5 bases, and the junction held 5 bases outside the gene matches. In regard to this clone: Its matching antigen is unknown.

Study findings and constraints: After neoadjuvant nivolumab, PBMC T cell clonality was significantly higher in non-responders than responders. Higher pretreatment blood Treg/Th17 ratios correlated with higher pretreatment blood and lower post-treatment tumor TCRbeta clonality.

Time point defined: after neoadjuvant nivolumab, at surgical resection. These newly diagnosed stage II-IVA oral cavity squamous cell carcinoma patients had no prior systemic or radiation treatment. Here immunoSEQ multiplex PCR was the method, and the copy in TCRdb shows in-frame clones only, minus some. The sample consists of over 10,000 clones, over 55% of them appearing once. This TCR came from a person between 35 and 79 years old with oral cavity squamous cell carcinoma. This sequence joins TRBV6-5 and TRBJ1-2; 7 bases line up with TRBD1. This specimen was PBMCs, taken after nivolumab (anti-PD-1) treatment. CDR3 in DNA: TGTGCCAGCAGTTACGACGGGACAGTTTATGGCTACACCTTC. It translates to CASSYDGTVYGYTF.